These 4 T cell receptor beta chains share one sample of origin, sequenced in a study of metastatic and nonmetastatic thyroid tumors. TCRdb re-called clones from the PCR reads using MiXCR. The sample records about 15,000 clones, under 30% being singletons. Ahead of thyroid surgery, no patient had received treatment of any kind. Specimen: adjacent normal tissue. Every receptor here comes from a female donor with papillary thyroid cancer or a benign thyroid nodule (not recorded which). Some clones in this sample may be carry-over from other donors' samples.

This clone has more than one count but fewer than ten. This rearrangement joins TRBV12-3 or TRBV12-4 to TRBJ1-1; D might be TRBD1 (5 bases). Trimming removed 6 bases from V and 2 bases from J, with 13 bases in between. The CDR3 consists of 14 residues. The CDR3 here is CASSERGGNTEAFF. Here the CDR3 DNA reads TGTGCCAGCAGCGAGCGTGGGGGTAACACTGAAGCTTTCTTT.

The chain employs TRBV6-1 and TRBJ1-1, with D possibly matching TRBD1 (6 bases). This CDR3 has 13 amino acids. Germline values: CDR1 MNHNS, CDR2 SASEGT. The ends were cut back, 11 bases at V and 1 base at J, with 14 bases in the middle. As DNA, the CDR3 is TGTGCCGCACAGGGAAAGGGGAACACTGAAGCTTTCTTT. This encodes CAAQGKGNTEAFF.

The chain is built from TRBV20-1 and TRBJ1-5, with unresolved D. The CDR3 consists of 14 residues. CDR1 DFQATT and CDR2 SNEGSKA come from the germline V gene (reference sequence). V was pared by 2 bases and J by 3 bases, with 11 bases between. The CDR3, as DNA: TGCAGTGCTAGATTCACCGGGTACAATCAGCCCCAGCATTTT. Residues: CSARFTGYNQPQHF.

The chain links TRBV20-1 to TRBJ2-1; the D call may be TRBD1 or TRBD2 (6 bases each). Germline CDR1 is DFQATT and CDR2 is SNEGSKA (reference sequence). V was shortened by 4 bases and J by 7 bases, with 14 bases between the two germline ends. The CDR3 is 13 amino acids. The CDR3 region is CSATSGGRNEQFF. CDR3 nucleotide sequence: TGCAGTGCTACCTCTGGGGGGCGTAATGAGCAGTTCTTC.